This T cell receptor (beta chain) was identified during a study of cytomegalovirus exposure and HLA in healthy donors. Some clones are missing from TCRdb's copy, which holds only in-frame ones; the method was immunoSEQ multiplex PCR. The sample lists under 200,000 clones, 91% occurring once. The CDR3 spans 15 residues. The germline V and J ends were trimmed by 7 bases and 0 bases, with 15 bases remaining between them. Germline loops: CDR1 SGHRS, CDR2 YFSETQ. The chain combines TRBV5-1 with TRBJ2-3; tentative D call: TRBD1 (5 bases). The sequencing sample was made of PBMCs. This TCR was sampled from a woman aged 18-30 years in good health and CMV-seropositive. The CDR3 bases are TGCGCCAGCGCGTTGACAGCCTCTAGCACAGATACGCAGTATTTT. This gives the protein CASALTASSTDTQYF.